Below are 9 T cell receptor beta chains sequenced from a single sample in a study of CD8+ T cells in alopecia areata. Sample treatment: oral pan-JAK inhibitor, 5-10 mg twice daily. RNA extraction and reverse transcription yielded cDNA as sequencing template. Measured with immunoSEQ multiplex PCR; TCRdb has only the in-frame clones, and not every one. The top ten hold about 2.6% of the sample, which has more than 200,000 clones, 40% to 55% seen once. The sample consisted of CD4+ T cells sorted from blood, taken at approximately week 36, from a patient treated with tofacitinib. The source of these receptors is a human donor with alopecia areata.

The V and J genes are TRBV4-2 and TRBJ1-5, with 7 positions matching TRBD1. Looked up from germline, CDR1 is LGHNA and CDR2 is YNFKEQ. The CDR3 extends over 15 amino acids. The V segment lost 1 base and the J segment 6 bases; nucleotides outside the gene matches: 6. CDR3 sequence: CASSQAPGGGQPQHF. The CDR3 bases are TGTGCCAGCAGCCAAGCACCAGGGGGAGGTCAGCCCCAGCATTTT.

The CDR3 nucleotides read TGTGCCAGCAGCTTAGTTAGGGCCGAGCAGTACTTC. As protein: CASSLVRAEQYF. The genes are TRBV7-2 and TRBJ2-7, with D unresolved. Germline loops: CDR1 SGHTA, CDR2 FQGNSA. The length of the CDR3 is 12 residues. V was clipped by 1 base and J by 6 bases, with 7 bases between them.

This clone showed up just once. The rearrangement links TRBV7-2 to TRBJ1-2; D gene ambiguous. The CDR3 covers 15 residues. Deletions cut 5 bases from V and 8 bases from J, with 21 bases between. Germline CDR1 and CDR2: SGHTA and FQGNSA. The CDR3 DNA is TGTGCCAGCAGCGTAAATATTGGGTTGGCCTCGGGCTACACCTTC. It specifies CASSVNIGLASGYTF.

The V gene is TRBV6-1, the J gene TRBJ2-5, with D perhaps matching TRBD2 (6 bases). The CDR3 extends over 15 amino acids. Germline CDR1 reads MNHNS; CDR2 reads SASEGT. V lost 3 bases and J 7 bases, leaving 18 bases between the germline ends. CDR3 in DNA: TGTGCCAGCAGTGATCTCGGGAGCCCGGCGGGGACCCAGTACTTC. Translated, it gives CASSDLGSPAGTQYF.

The J gene is TRBJ1-1, the V gene TRBV10-3; D is unclear. The V gene's germline CDR1 is ENHRY and CDR2 SYGVKD. V lost 0 bases and J lost 11, with 10 bases in between. The CDR3 contains 12 residues. The CDR3 reads CAISESAGSAFF. CDR3 in DNA: TGTGCCATCAGTGAGTCGGCCGGAAGCGCTTTCTTT.

This clone was seen a few times. The CDR3 sequence: CASSVEETQYF. The CDR3 DNA sequence: TGTGCCAGCAGCGTAGAAGAGACCCAGTACTTC. V and J are TRBV5-4 and TRBJ2-5, with unresolved D. The V gene lost 4 bases and the J gene lost 3 bases, with 4 bases spanning the gap. CDR3 length equals 11 residues. Germline V gives CDR1 SGHNT, CDR2 YYREEE (reference sequence).

This clone was seen only a few times. The V gene is TRBV21-1, the J gene TRBJ2-1; the table's D gene call, TRBD2, was not cross checked with the DNA. TRBV21-1 is a pseudogene segment. This CDR3 is 17 amino acids long. The CDR3 DNA follows: TGTGCCAGCAGCAACCGATACGGGACTAGCGAGAACAATGAGCAGTTCTTC. Translating it yields CASSNRYGTSENNEQFF.

The V and J genes are TRBV19 and TRBJ2-2; D is perhaps TRBD1 or TRBD2 (5 bases each). The CDR3 is 14 residues long. Germline V CDR1 and CDR2: LNHDA, SQIVND (reference sequence). V shed 3 bases and J shed 6 bases, with 11 bases lying between them. CDR3 amino acids: CASSIGGTAGELFF. CDR3 DNA sequence: TGTGCCAGTAGTATTGGGGGTACCGCCGGGGAGCTGTTTTTT.

This clone was observed a few times. V and J are TRBV6-1 and TRBJ2-7; 11 nucleotides agree with TRBD2. Germline V gene lookup returns CDR1 MNHNS and CDR2 SASEGT. The CDR3 sequence is 14 residues long. Trimming at V came to 7 bases and at J to 6 bases, leaving 8 bases not matched to a gene. Written as DNA, the CDR3 is TGTGCCAGCAATACACTAGCGGGAGAAAGCGAGCAGTACTTC. It yields the protein CASNTLAGESEQYF.